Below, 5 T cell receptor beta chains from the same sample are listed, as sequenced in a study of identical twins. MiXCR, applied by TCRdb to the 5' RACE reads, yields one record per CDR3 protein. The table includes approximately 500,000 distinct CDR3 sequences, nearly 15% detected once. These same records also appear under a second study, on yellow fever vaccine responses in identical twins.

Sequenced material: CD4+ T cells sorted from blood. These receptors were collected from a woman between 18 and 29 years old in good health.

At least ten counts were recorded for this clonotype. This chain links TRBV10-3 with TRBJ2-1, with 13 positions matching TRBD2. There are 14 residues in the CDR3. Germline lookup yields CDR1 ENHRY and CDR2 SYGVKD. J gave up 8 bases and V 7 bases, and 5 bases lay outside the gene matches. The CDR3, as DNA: TGTGCCATCAATACTGGACTAGCGGGAGATGAGCAGTTCTTC. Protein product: CAINTGLAGDEQFF.

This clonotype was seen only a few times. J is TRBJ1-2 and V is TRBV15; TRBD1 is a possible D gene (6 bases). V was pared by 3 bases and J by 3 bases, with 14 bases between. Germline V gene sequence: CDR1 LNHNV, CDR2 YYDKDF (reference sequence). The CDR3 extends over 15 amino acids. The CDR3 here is CATSRGNREYYGYTF. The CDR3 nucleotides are TGTGCCACCAGCAGGGGAAACAGGGAATACTATGGCTACACCTTC.

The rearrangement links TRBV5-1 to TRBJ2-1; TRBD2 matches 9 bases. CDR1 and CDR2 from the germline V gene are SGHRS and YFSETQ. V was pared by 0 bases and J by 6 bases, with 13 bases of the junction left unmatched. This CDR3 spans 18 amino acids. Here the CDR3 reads CASSLAKLAGEGVNEQFF. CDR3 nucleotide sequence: TGCGCCAGCAGCTTGGCCAAGTTAGCGGGAGAGGGGGTCAATGAGCAGTTCTTC. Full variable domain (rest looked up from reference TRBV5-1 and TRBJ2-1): KAGVTQTPRYLIKTRGQQVTLSCSPISGHRSVSWYQQTPGQGLQFLFEYFSETQRNKGNFPGRFSGRQFSNSRSEMNVSTLELGDSALYLCASSLAKLAGEGVNEQFFGPGTRLTVL.

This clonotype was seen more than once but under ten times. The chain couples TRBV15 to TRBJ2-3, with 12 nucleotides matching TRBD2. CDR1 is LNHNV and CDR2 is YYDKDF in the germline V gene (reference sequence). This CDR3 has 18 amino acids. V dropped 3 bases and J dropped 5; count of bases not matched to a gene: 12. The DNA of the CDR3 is TGTGCCACCAGCAGGATAACTGCGACTAGCGGGAGTTTAGATACGCAGTATTTT. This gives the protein CATSRITATSGSLDTQYF.

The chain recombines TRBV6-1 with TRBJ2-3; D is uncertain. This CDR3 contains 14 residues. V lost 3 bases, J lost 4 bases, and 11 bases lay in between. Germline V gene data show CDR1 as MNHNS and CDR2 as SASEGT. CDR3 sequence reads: CASSELAGSDTQYF. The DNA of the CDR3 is TGTGCCAGCAGTGAGTTGGCAGGTTCAGATACGCAGTATTTT.